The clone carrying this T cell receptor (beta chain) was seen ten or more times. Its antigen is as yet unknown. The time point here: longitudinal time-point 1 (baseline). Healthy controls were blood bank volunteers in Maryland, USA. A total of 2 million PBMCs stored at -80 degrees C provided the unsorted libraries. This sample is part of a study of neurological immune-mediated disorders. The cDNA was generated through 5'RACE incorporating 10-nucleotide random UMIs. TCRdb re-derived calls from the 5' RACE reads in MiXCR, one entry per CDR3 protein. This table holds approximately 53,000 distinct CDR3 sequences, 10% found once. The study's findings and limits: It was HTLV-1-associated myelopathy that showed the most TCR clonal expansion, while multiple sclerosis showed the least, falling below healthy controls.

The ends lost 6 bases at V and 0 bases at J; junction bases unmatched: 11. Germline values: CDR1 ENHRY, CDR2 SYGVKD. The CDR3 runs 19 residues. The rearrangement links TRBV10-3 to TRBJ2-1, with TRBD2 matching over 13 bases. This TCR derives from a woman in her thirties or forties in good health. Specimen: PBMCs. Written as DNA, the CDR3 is TGTGCCATCAGGGCCTCCGGGACTAGCGGGGATAGCTCCTACAATGAGCAGTTCTTC. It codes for CAIRASGTSGDSSYNEQFF.